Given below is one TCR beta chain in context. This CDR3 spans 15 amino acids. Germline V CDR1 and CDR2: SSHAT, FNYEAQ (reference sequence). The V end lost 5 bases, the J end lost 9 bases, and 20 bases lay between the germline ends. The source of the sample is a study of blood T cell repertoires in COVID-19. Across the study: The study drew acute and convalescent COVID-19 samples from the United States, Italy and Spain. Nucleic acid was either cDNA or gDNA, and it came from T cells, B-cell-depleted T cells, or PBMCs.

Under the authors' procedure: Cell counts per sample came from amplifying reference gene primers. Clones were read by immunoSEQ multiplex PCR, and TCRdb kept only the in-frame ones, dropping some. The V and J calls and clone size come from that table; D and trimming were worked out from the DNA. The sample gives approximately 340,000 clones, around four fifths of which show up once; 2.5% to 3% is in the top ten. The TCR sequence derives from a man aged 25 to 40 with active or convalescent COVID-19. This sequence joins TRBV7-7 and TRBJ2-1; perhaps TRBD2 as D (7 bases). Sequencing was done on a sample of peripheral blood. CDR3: CASSPRDNPGGEQFF. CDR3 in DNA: TGTGCCAGCAGCCCCAGGGACAACCCGGGGGGTGAGCAGTTCTTC.